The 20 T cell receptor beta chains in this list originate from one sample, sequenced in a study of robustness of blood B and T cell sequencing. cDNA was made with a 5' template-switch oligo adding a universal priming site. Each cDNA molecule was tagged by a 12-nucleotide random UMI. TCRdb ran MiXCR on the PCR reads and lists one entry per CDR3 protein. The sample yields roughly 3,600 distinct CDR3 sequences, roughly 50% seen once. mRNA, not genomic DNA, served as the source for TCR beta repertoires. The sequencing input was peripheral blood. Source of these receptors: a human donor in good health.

The CDR3 nucleotides are TGTGCCAGCCAGGGTTCTAACTCTAATTCACCCCTCCACTTT. It translates to CASQGSNSNSPLHF. This chain joins TRBV7-9 and TRBJ1-6, with TRBD1 as a possible D gene (5 bases). The length of the CDR3 is 14 residues. V was pared by 8 bases and J by 6 bases, with 14 bases between. CDR1 and CDR2 from the germline V gene are SEHNR and FQNEAQ (reference sequence).

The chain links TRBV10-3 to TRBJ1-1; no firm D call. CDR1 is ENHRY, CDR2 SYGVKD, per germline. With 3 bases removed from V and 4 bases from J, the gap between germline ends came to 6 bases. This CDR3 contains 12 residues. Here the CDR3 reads CAISDLGTEAFF. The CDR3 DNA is TGTGCCATCAGTGATTTGGGCACTGAAGCTTTCTTT.

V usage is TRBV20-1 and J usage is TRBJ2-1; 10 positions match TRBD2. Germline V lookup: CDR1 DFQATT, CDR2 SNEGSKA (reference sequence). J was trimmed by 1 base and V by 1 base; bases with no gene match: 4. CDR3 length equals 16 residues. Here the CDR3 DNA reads TGCAGTGCTAGAGTGGCTAGCGGGGGTTCCTACAATGAGCAGTTCTTC. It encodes CSARVASGGSYNEQFF.

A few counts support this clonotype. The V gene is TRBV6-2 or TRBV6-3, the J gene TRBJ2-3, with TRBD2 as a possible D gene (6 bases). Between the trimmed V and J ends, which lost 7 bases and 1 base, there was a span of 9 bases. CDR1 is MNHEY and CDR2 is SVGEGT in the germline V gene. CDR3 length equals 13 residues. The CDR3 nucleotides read TGTGCCAGCATGGGGGGACGCACAGATACGCAGTATTTT. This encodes CASMGGRTDTQYF.

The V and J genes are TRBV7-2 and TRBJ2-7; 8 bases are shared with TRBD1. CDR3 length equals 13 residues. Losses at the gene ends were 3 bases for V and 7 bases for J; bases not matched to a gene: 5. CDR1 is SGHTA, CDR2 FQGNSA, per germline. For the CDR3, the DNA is TGTGCCAGCAGCTTCGGACAGGGTAGAGAGCAGTACTTC. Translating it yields CASSFGQGREQYF.

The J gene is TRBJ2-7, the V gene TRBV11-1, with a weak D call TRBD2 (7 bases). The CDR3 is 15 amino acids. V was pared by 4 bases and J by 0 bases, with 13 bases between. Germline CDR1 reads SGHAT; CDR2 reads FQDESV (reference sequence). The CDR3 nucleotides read TGTGCCAGCAGCTGGGAAGGGGGGGGCTCCTACGAGCAGTACTTC. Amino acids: CASSWEGGGSYEQYF.

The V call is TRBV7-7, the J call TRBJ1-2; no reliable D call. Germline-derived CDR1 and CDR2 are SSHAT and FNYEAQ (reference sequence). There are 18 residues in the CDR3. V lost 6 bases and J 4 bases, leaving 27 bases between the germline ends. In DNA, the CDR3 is TGTGCCAGCAGTCTACCCCCTACCCATAGGGCGAGTTTCTATGGCTACACCTTC. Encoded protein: CASSLPPTHRASFYGYTF.

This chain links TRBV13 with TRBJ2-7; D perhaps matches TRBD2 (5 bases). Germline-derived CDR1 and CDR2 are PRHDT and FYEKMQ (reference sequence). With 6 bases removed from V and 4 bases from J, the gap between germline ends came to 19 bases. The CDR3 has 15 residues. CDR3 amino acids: CASRNGRGRMYEQYF. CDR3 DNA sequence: TGTGCCAGCAGAAACGGACGGGGTCGAATGTACGAGCAGTACTTC.

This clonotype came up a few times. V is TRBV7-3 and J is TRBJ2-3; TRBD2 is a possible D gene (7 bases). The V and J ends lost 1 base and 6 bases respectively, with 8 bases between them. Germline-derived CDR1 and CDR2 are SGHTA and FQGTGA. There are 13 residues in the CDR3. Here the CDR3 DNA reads TGTGCCAGCAGCTTAAGGGGGGGCGATACGCAGTATTTT. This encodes CASSLRGGDTQYF.

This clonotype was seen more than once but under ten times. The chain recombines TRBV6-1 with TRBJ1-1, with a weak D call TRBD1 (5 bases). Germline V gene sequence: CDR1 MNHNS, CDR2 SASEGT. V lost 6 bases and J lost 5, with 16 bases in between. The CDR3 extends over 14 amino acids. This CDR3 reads CASRGGGSVTEAFF. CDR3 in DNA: TGTGCCAGCAGGGGGGGGGGATCGGTTACTGAAGCTTTCTTT.

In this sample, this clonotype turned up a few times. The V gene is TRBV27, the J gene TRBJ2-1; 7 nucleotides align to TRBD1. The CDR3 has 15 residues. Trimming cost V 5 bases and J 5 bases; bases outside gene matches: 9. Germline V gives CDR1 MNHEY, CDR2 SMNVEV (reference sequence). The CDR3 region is CASSTTGDPHNEQFF. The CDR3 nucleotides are TGTGCCAGCAGTACTACAGGGGACCCACACAATGAGCAGTTCTTC.

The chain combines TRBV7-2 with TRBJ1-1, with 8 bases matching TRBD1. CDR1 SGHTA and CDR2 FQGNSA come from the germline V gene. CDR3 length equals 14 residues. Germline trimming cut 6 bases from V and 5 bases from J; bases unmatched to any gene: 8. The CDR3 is CASSFSGGITEAFF. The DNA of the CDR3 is TGTGCCAGCAGTTTCTCAGGGGGCATAACTGAAGCTTTCTTT.

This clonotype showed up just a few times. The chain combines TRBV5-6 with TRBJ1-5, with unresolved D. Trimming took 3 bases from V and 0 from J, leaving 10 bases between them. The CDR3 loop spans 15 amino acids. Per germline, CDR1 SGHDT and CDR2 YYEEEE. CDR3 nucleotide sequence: TGTGCCAGCAGCTCCGGACCATATAGCAATCAGCCCCAGCATTTT. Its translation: CASSSGPYSNQPQHF. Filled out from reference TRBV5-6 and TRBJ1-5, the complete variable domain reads DAGVTQSPTHLIKTRGQQVTLRCSPKSGHDTVSWYQQALGQGPQFIFQYYEEEERQRGNFPDRFSGHQFPNYSSELNVNALLLGDSALYLCASSSGPYSNQPQHFGDGTRLSIL.

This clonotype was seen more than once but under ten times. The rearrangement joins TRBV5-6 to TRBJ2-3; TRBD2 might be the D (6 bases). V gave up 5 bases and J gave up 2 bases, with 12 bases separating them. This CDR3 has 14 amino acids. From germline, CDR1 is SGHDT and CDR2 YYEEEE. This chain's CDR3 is CASRLRGFTDTQYF. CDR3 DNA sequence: TGTGCCAGCAGATTACGGGGGTTCACAGATACGCAGTATTTT.

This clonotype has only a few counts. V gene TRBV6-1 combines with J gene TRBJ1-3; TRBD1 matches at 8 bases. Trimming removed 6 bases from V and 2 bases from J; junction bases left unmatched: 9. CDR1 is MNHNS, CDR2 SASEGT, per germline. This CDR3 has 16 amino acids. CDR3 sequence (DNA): TGTGCCAGCAGCCCCGGACAGGGAAAGACTGGAAACACCATATATTTT. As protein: CASSPGQGKTGNTIYF.

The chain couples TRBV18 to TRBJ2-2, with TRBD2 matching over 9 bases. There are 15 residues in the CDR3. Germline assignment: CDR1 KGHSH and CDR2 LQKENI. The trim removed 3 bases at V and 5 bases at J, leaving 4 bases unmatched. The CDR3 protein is CASSPIGLATGELFF. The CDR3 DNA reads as TGTGCCAGCTCACCCATTGGACTAGCGACCGGGGAGCTGTTTTTT. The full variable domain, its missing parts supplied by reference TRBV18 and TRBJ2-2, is NAGVMQNPRHLVRRRGQEARLRCSPMKGHSHVYWYRQLPEEGLKFMVYLQKENIIDESGMPKERFSAEFPKEGPSILRIQQVVRGDSAAYFCASSPIGLATGELFFGEGSRLTVL.

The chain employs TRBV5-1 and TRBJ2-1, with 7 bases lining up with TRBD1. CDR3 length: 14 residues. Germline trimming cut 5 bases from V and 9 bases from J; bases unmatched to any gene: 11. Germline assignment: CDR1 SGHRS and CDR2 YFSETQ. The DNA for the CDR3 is TGCGCCAGCAGTTCCGGGACAGAGCTGGGTGAGCAGTTCTTC. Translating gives CASSSGTELGEQFF.

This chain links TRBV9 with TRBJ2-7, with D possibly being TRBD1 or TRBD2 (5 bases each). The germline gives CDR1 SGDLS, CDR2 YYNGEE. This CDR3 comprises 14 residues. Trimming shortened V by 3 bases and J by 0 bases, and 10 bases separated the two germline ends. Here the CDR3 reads CASSAWGSSYEQYF. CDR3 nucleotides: TGTGCCAGCAGCGCGTGGGGGAGCTCCTACGAGCAGTACTTC.

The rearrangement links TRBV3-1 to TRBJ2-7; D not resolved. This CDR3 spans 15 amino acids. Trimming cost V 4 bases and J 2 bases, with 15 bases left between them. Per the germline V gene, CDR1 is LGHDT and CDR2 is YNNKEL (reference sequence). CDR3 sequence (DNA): TGTGCCAGCAGCCCCTCTGGTCGCGCCGCCTACGAGCAGTACTTC. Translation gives CASSPSGRAAYEQYF.

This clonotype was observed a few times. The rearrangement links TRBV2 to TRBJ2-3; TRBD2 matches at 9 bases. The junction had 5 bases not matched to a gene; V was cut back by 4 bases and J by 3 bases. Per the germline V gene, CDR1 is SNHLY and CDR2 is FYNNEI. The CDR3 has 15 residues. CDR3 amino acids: CASSGSGGLTDTQYF. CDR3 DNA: TGTGCCAGCAGTGGCAGCGGGGGGTTAACAGATACGCAGTATTTT.